These 32 T cell receptor beta chains came from one sample sequenced in a study of blood T cell repertoires in COVID-19. Data came from immunoSEQ multiplex PCR; TCRdb stores just in-frame clones and leaves some out. This sample has around 200,000 clones, with approximately 81% found just once. Specimen: peripheral blood. These TCRs come from a woman older than 75 with acute or convalescent COVID-19.

The J gene is TRBJ1-5, the V gene TRBV7-2, with TRBD1 matching 9 bases. The germline V gene has CDR1 SGHTA and CDR2 FQGNSA. Trimming took 1 base from V and 7 from J; bases not matched to a gene: 11. CDR3 length equals 17 residues. CDR3 protein: CASSLEFDRGVDQPQHF. The CDR3 DNA sequence: TGTGCCAGCAGCTTAGAATTTGACAGGGGGGTTGACCAGCCCCAGCATTTT.

J is TRBJ1-1 and V is TRBV27; D gene uncertain. This CDR3 has 12 amino acids. In germline, CDR1 is MNHEY, CDR2 SMNVEV (reference sequence). Trimming removed 4 bases from V and 4 bases from J, with 7 bases in between. The CDR3 nucleotides read TGTGCCAGCAGTTCCAGCGGCACTGAAGCTTTCTTT. Protein sequence: CASSSSGTEAFF.

This clone was picked up one time. The chain employs TRBV7-2 and TRBJ1-2; D gene uncertain. CDR3 length: 16 amino acids. From germline, CDR1 is SGHTA and CDR2 FQGNSA. Trimming took off 3 bases at V and 1 base at J, with 15 bases between the two ends. Written as DNA, the CDR3 is TGTGCCAGCAGCTTCTCGGCAGACTCAATTAACTATGGCTACACCTTC. Its protein is CASSFSADSINYGYTF.

The chain is built from TRBV6-2 or TRBV6-3 and TRBJ1-2; 7 bases are shared with TRBD1. CDR1 MNHEY and CDR2 SVGEGT come from the germline V gene. Trimming at V came to 5 bases and at J to 7 bases, leaving 4 bases not matched to a gene. This CDR3 spans 12 amino acids. CDR3 loop: CASSTGDRGYTF. CDR3 nucleotides: TGTGCCAGCAGTACAGGGGACCGTGGCTACACCTTC.

The V gene is TRBV5-1, the J gene TRBJ2-1, with TRBD2 matching 11 bases. Germline V lookup: CDR1 SGHRS, CDR2 YFSETQ. This CDR3 spans 15 amino acids. V lost 5 bases, J lost 8 bases, and 9 bases stayed unmatched. CDR3 protein: CASSLAGGAWDEQFF. The CDR3 nucleotides are TGCGCCAGCAGTTTAGCGGGAGGGGCATGGGATGAGCAGTTCTTC. Complete variable domain (other parts from reference TRBV5-1 and TRBJ2-1): KAGVTQTPRYLIKTRGQQVTLSCSPISGHRSVSWYQQTPGQGLQFLFEYFSETQRNKGNFPGRFSGRQFSNSRSEMNVSTLELGDSALYLCASSLAGGAWDEQFFGPGTRLTVL.

The chain employs TRBV2 and TRBJ1-5; a weak D match, TRBD1 (5 bases). In germline, CDR1 is SNHLY, CDR2 FYNNEI. The CDR3 runs to 13 residues. V was cut by 9 bases and J by 6 bases, with 15 bases left in between. DNA for the CDR3: TGTGCCAGTGGGGAGGGGCGGGTTCAGCCCCAGCATTTT. It specifies CASGEGRVQPQHF.

This chain links TRBV19 with TRBJ1-4; D possibly corresponds to TRBD1 (5 bases). V gave up 2 bases and J gave up 7 bases, with 8 bases separating them. Germline V gene sequence: CDR1 LNHDA, CDR2 SQIVND (reference sequence). The CDR3 runs to 13 residues. CDR3 amino acids: CASSITRGEKLFF. In DNA, the CDR3 is TGTGCCAGTAGTATAACAAGGGGTGAAAAACTGTTTTTT.

J is TRBJ1-1 and V is TRBV7-3; TRBD1 matches at 8 bases. The germline V gene has CDR1 SGHTA and CDR2 FQGTGA. V shed 2 bases, J shed 5 bases, and the junction held 1 base outside the gene matches. This CDR3 has 13 amino acids. In nucleotides, the CDR3 is TGTGCCAGCAGCTTACAGGGGGCAACTGAAGCTTTCTTT. Encoded protein: CASSLQGATEAFF.

The chain employs TRBV7-3 and TRBJ2-3; D gene unclear. CDR3 length equals 13 residues. With 5 bases removed from V and 0 bases from J, the gap between germline ends came to 6 bases. Germline CDR1 SGHTA, CDR2 FQGTGA. CDR3 bases: TGTGCCAGCAGCAGAACTAGCACAGATACGCAGTATTTT. Translating gives CASSRTSTDTQYF. The full variable domain, with the rest looked up from reference TRBV7-3 and TRBJ2-3, is GAGVSQTPSNKVTEKGKYVELRCDPISGHTALYWYRQSLGQGPEFLIYFQGTGAADDSGLPNDRFFAVRPEGSVSTLKIQRTERGDSAVYLCASSRTSTDTQYFGPGTRLTVL.

The CDR3 DNA is TGTGCCAGTAGTCCGGCCACCGGGAGCTCTGGAAACACCATATATTTT. It is translated as CASSPATGSSGNTIYF. The chain employs TRBV19 and TRBJ1-3; D gene unclear. The CDR3 contains 16 residues. The V end was cut by 5 bases, the J end by 0 bases, with 14 bases between. The germline gives CDR1 LNHDA, CDR2 SQIVND (reference sequence).

V gene TRBV30 combines with J gene TRBJ1-5, with D tentatively TRBD1 (5 bases). This CDR3 comprises 15 residues. Between the trimmed V and J ends, which lost 3 bases and 1 base, there was a span of 13 bases. Germline lookup yields CDR1 GTSNPN and CDR2 SVGIG (reference sequence). The CDR3 reads CAWSPYPGSNQPQHF. DNA of the CDR3: TGTGCCTGGAGCCCTTACCCAGGGAGCAATCAGCCCCAGCATTTT.

The gene calls are TRBV18 and TRBJ1-2, with D possibly matching TRBD1 (5 bases). The CDR3 has 15 amino acids. V dropped 5 bases and J dropped 0 bases, with 13 bases sitting between them. Germline V lookup: CDR1 KGHSH, CDR2 LQKENI. CDR3 protein: CASSSRDGSNYGYTF. The DNA for the CDR3 is TGTGCCAGCTCATCGCGGGACGGCTCTAACTATGGCTACACCTTC.

This rearrangement joins TRBV4-1 to TRBJ2-5, with no clear D. V was trimmed by 1 base and J by 2 bases, leaving 11 bases between them. Germline V gene lookup returns CDR1 MGHRA and CDR2 YSYEKL. The length of the CDR3 is 15 residues. This CDR3 reads CASSQAPGSQETQYF. CDR3 nucleotide sequence: TGCGCCAGCAGCCAAGCCCCAGGTTCGCAAGAGACCCAGTACTTC.

The rearrangement uses TRBV11-2 and TRBJ2-2; TRBD2 agrees at 10 bases. V was pared by 1 base and J by 1 base, with 0 bases of the junction left unmatched. This CDR3 is built from 16 residues. Germline V gene sequence: CDR1 SGHAT, CDR2 FQNNGV. In nucleotides, the CDR3 is TGTGCCAGCAGCTTAGTAGCGGGAGGGAACACCGGGGAGCTGTTTTTT. Protein: CASSLVAGGNTGELFF.

V is TRBV27 and J is TRBJ2-1, with TRBD1 matching over 8 bases. This CDR3 has 13 residues. CDR1 and CDR2 from the germline V gene are MNHEY and SMNVEV (reference sequence). V dropped 6 bases and J dropped 10; count of bases not matched to a gene: 8. The chain's CDR3 is CASRRQGTPEQFF. CDR3 in DNA: TGTGCCAGCAGACGACAGGGGACCCCCGAGCAGTTCTTC.

This clone was seen just once. This chain joins TRBV5-1 and TRBJ2-1; TRBD2 matches at 14 bases. CDR3 length equals 17 residues. Trimming cost V 5 bases and J 0 bases; bases outside gene matches: 4. Germline V gene data show CDR1 as SGHRS and CDR2 as YFSETQ. The CDR3 sequence: CASSRTSGGSSYNEQFF. The CDR3 DNA sequence: TGCGCCAGCAGTAGGACTAGCGGGGGGAGCTCCTACAATGAGCAGTTCTTC.

This chain connects TRBV6-5 to TRBJ2-1; D is perhaps TRBD2 (5 bases). Germline CDR1 and CDR2: MNHEY and SVGAGI. This CDR3 region has 11 residues. Deletions cut 6 bases from V and 10 bases from J, with 10 bases between. The CDR3 DNA reads as TGTGCCAGCAGATTAGCGAGGGAGCAGTTCTTC. Amino acids: CASRLAREQFF.

The rearrangement links TRBV9 to TRBJ2-7; 8 bases map to TRBD2. The CDR3 contains 14 residues. The J segment lost 4 bases and the V segment lost 3 bases, leaving 6 bases of the junction unmatched. Germline V gene lookup returns CDR1 SGDLS and CDR2 YYNGEE. For the CDR3, the DNA is TGTGCCAGCAGCGCACGGGAGGGTTTATACGAGCAGTACTTC. Its translation is CASSAREGLYEQYF.

The chain employs TRBV19 and TRBJ1-1; D is unclear. CDR1 and CDR2 (germline): LNHDA, SQIVND (reference sequence). This CDR3 has 14 residues. V lost 4 bases, J lost 3 bases, and 12 bases lay in between. Written as DNA, the CDR3 is TGTGCCAGTAGTAGCGAGCTCTTGGACACTGAAGCTTTCTTT. Its protein product is CASSSELLDTEAFF.

This clone appeared once. This sequence joins TRBV6-5 and TRBJ2-2, with 9 bases that match TRBD1. The trim removed 6 bases at V and 7 bases at J, leaving 3 bases unmatched. The CDR3 totals 13 residues. The germline V gene encodes CDR1 MNHEY and CDR2 SVGAGI. Here the CDR3 DNA reads TGTGCCAGCAGACAGGGGGCAGGCGGGGAGCTGTTTTTT. This gives the protein CASRQGAGGELFF.

The gene calls are TRBV5-4 and TRBJ2-1; 7 nucleotides line up with TRBD2. Germline-derived CDR1 and CDR2 are SGHNT and YYREEE (reference sequence). The J segment lost 7 bases and the V segment lost 1 base, leaving 11 bases of the junction unmatched. The CDR3 is 16 amino acids. The CDR3: CASSLYLAGALNEQFF. In DNA, the CDR3 is TGTGCCAGCAGCTTGTATTTGGCGGGAGCTCTAAATGAGCAGTTCTTC.

Remarks on this clone: Within the sample, other DNA sequences also encode this same CDR3. The chain recombines TRBV5-1 with TRBJ2-5; no definite D call. CDR1 is SGHRS, CDR2 YFSETQ, per germline. V gave up 0 bases and J gave up 1 base, with 4 bases separating them. CDR3 size: 13 residues. The CDR3 DNA reads as TGCGCCAGCAGCTTGGTCCTCCAAGAGACCCAGTACTTC. Amino acid sequence: CASSLVLQETQYF. The full variable domain, rest sourced from reference TRBV5-1 and TRBJ2-5, is KAGVTQTPRYLIKTRGQQVTLSCSPISGHRSVSWYQQTPGQGLQFLFEYFSETQRNKGNFPGRFSGRQFSNSRSEMNVSTLELGDSALYLCASSLVLQETQYFGPGTRLLVL.

The chain links TRBV18 to TRBJ2-7; TRBD1 matches at 9 bases. With V trimmed by 3 bases and J by 1 base, 4 bases remained unmatched. CDR3 length: 15 amino acids. Germline V CDR1 and CDR2: KGHSH, LQKENI. The CDR3 reads CASSPDRGLSYEQYF. CDR3 nucleotide sequence: TGTGCCAGCTCACCCGACAGGGGGTTATCCTACGAGCAGTACTTC.

The genes are TRBV14 and TRBJ2-1; the D gene is possibly TRBD1 (6 bases). Trimming stripped 4 bases from V and 9 bases from J, with 16 bases between. This CDR3 has 14 residues. Germline CDR1 reads SGHDN; CDR2 reads FVKESK. CDR3 coding DNA: TGTGCCAGCAGCCGAGGACAGATTTGGGGTGAGCAGTTCTTC. Protein sequence: CASSRGQIWGEQFF.

The genes are TRBV6-5 and TRBJ1-5; a weak D match, TRBD1 (6 bases). V gave up 5 bases and J gave up 5 bases, with 13 bases separating them. CDR1 MNHEY and CDR2 SVGAGI come from the germline V gene. The CDR3 is 14 residues long. In DNA, the CDR3 is TGTGCCAGCAGTACCCGGGACATCGATCAGCCCCAGCATTTT. As protein: CASSTRDIDQPQHF.

The chain employs TRBV6-6 and TRBJ2-5, with 7 bases aligning to TRBD1. V was pared by 6 bases and J by 2 bases, with 3 bases of the junction left unmatched. Germline CDR1 is MNHNY and CDR2 is SVGAGI (reference sequence). CDR3 length: 13 residues. DNA of the CDR3: TGTGCCAGCAGGGGGGACAGACAAGAGACCCAGTACTTC. Protein sequence: CASRGDRQETQYF.

The chain is built from TRBV18 and TRBJ1-4; D is uncertain. The germline V and J ends were trimmed by 0 bases and 0 bases, with 17 bases remaining between them. This CDR3 contains 19 residues. In germline, CDR1 is KGHSH, CDR2 LQKENI. In nucleotides, the CDR3 is TGTGCCAGCTCACCACCCACGTTTTATGGGAGATCAACTAATGAAAAACTGTTTTTT. Protein product: CASSPPTFYGRSTNEKLFF.

This chain joins TRBV5-1 and TRBJ2-2, with TRBD1 as a possible D gene (5 bases). The CDR3 extends over 15 amino acids. Trimming took 4 bases from V and 0 from J, leaving 10 bases between them. CDR1 and CDR2 from the germline V gene are SGHRS and YFSETQ. The CDR3 nucleotides are TGCGCCAGCAGCCAGGACATCGCGAACACCGGGGAGCTGTTTTTT. This encodes CASSQDIANTGELFF.

The genes are TRBV12-5 and TRBJ1-3, with 7 positions matching TRBD1. Germline lookup yields CDR1 LGHNT and CDR2 FRNRAP. The CDR3 runs to 14 residues. J was trimmed by 2 bases and V by 6 bases; bases with no gene match: 4. CDR3 sequence: CASGSQGAGNTIYF. In nucleotides, the CDR3 is TGTGCTAGTGGGTCCCAGGGGGCTGGAAACACCATATATTTT.

The chain carries TRBV27 and TRBJ2-2, with D possibly being TRBD1 (6 bases). CDR1 is MNHEY, CDR2 SMNVEV, per germline (reference sequence). Between the trimmed V and J ends, which lost 7 bases and 8 bases, there was a span of 14 bases. The CDR3 consists of 13 residues. CDR3 sequence: CASKGVRSGELFF. CDR3 bases: TGTGCCAGCAAGGGGGTGAGAAGTGGGGAGCTGTTTTTT.

The CDR3 region has the DNA TGTGCCAGCTCCTCTGGGGGACAGGGGGCTAGGAATGAGCAGTTCTTC. Translated: CASSSGGQGARNEQFF. This chain connects TRBV28 to TRBJ2-1, with 12 bases matching TRBD1. CDR1 MDHEN and CDR2 SYDVKM come from the germline V gene. The J segment lost 7 bases and the V segment lost 8 bases, leaving 12 bases of the junction unmatched. CDR3 length: 16 residues.

This clone was seen just once. CDR3 protein: CASSPGQVNTEAFF. In DNA form, the CDR3 reads TGTGCCAGCTCACCCGGACAGGTGAACACTGAAGCTTTCTTT. The chain uses TRBV18 and TRBJ1-1, with 7 bases identical to TRBD1. The CDR3 runs 14 residues. The germline V gene encodes CDR1 KGHSH and CDR2 LQKENI. V lost 3 bases and J lost 0; bases outside the gene matches: 1.